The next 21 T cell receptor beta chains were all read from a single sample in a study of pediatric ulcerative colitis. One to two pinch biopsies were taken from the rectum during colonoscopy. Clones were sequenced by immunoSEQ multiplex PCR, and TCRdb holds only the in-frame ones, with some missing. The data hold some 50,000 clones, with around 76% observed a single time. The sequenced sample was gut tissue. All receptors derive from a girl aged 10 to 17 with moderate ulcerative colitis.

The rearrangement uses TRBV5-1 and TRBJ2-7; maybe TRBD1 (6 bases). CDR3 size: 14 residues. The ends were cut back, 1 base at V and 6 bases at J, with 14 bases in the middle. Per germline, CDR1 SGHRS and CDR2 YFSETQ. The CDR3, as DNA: TGCGCCAGCAGCTTGAGCCAGGGGTCGAGCGAGCAGTACTTC. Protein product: CASSLSQGSSEQYF.

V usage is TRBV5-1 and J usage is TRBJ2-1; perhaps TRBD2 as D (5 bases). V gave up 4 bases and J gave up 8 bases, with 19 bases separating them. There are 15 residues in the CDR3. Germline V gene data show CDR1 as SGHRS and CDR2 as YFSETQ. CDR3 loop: CASSLMGSGGDEQFF. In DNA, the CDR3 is TGCGCCAGCAGCCTGATGGGGTCAGGAGGTGATGAGCAGTTCTTC.

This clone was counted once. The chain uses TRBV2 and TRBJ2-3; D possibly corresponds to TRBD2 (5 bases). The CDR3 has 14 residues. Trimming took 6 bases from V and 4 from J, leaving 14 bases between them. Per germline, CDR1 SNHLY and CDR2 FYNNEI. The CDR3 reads CASSGLERPDTQYF. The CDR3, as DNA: TGTGCCAGCAGCGGACTTGAACGACCAGATACGCAGTATTTT.

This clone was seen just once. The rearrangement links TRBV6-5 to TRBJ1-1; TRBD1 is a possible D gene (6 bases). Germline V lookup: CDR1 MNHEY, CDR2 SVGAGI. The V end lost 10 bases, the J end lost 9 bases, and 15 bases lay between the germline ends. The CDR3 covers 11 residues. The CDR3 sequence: CATTAGHQAFF. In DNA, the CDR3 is TGTGCCACAACCGCGGGACACCAAGCTTTCTTT.

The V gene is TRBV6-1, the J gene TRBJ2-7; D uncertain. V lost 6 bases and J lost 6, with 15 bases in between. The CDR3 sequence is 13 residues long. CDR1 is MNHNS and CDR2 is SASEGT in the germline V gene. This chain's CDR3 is CASRSLSVGEQYF. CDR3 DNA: TGTGCCAGCAGGTCACTAAGCGTGGGCGAGCAGTACTTC.

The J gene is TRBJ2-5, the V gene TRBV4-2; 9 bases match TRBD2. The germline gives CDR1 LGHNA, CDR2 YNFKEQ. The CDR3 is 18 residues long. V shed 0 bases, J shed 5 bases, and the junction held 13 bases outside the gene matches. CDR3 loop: CASSQDLLGGGAGETQYF. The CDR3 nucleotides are TGTGCCAGCAGCCAAGATCTACTAGGCGGGGGGGCCGGGGAGACCCAGTACTTC.

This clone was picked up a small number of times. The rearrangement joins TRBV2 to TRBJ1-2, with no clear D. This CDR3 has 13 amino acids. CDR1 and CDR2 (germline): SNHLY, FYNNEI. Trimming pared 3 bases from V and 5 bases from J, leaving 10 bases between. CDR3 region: CASSDRSPYGYTF. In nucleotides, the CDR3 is TGTGCCAGCAGTGACAGAAGCCCGTATGGCTACACCTTC.

CDR3 nucleotide sequence: TGCGCCAGCAGCCCCCCTTCTACTTCACTAGCGGGGGGCCAAGAGACCCAGTACTTC. It translates to CASSPPSTSLAGGQETQYF. The chain employs TRBV4-1 and TRBJ2-5, with 12 positions matching TRBD2. Germline trimming cut 4 bases from V and 1 base from J; bases unmatched to any gene: 13. The length of the CDR3 is 19 residues. Germline V lookup: CDR1 MGHRA, CDR2 YSYEKL.

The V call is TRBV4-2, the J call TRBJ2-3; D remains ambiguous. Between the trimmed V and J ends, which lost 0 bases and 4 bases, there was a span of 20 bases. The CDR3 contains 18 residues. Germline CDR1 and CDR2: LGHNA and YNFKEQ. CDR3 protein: CASSQDSMTGAPPDTQYF. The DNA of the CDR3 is TGTGCCAGCAGCCAAGATTCGATGACTGGAGCTCCTCCAGATACGCAGTATTTT.

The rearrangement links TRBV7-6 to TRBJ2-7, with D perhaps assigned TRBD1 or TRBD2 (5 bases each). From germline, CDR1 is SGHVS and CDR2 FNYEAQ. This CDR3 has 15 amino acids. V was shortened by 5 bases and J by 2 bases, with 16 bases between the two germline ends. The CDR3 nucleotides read TGTGCCAGCAGCCCTTCGTCAGGGCGGGCCTACGAGCAGTACTTC. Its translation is CASSPSSGRAYEQYF.

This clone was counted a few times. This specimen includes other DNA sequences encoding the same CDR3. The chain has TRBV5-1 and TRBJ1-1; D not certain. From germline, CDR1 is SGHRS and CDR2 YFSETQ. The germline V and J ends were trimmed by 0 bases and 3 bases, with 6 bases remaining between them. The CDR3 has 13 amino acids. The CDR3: CASSLAGDTEAFF. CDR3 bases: TGCGCCAGCAGCTTGGCCGGGGACACTGAAGCTTTCTTT. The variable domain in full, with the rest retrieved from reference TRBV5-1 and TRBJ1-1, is KAGVTQTPRYLIKTRGQQVTLSCSPISGHRSVSWYQQTPGQGLQFLFEYFSETQRNKGNFPGRFSGRQFSNSRSEMNVSTLELGDSALYLCASSLAGDTEAFFGQGTRLTVV.

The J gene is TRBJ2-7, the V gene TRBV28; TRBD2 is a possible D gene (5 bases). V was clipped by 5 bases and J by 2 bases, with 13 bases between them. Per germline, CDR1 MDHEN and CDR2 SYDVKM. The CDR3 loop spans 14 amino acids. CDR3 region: CASSRGFPPYEQYF. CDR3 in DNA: TGTGCCAGCAGTCGAGGGTTCCCCCCCTACGAGCAGTACTTC.

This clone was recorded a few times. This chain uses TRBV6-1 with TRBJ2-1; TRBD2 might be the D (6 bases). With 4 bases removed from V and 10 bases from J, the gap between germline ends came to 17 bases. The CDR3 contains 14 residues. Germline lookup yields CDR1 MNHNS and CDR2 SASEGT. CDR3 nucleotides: TGTGCCAGCAGTGGGGACCGCGGGGTGGTCGAGCAGTTCTTC. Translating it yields CASSGDRGVVEQFF.

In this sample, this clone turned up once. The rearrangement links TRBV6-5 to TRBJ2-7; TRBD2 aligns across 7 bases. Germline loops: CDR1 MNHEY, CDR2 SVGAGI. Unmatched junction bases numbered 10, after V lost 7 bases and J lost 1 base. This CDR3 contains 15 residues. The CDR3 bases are TGTGCCAGCACCCCACGGTCTAGCGGTTCCTACGAGCAGTACTTC. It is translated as CASTPRSSGSYEQYF.

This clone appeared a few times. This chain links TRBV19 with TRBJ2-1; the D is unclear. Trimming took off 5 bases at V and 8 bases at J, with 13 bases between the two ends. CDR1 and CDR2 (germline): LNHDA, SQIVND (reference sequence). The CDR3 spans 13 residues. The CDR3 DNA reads TGTGCCAGTAGTTCATCTATCTGGGATGAGCAGTTCTTC. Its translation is CASSSSIWDEQFF.

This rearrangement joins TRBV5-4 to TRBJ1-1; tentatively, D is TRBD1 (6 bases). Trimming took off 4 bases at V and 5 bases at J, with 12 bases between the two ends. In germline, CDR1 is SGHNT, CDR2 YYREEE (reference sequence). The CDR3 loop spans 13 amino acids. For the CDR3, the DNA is TGTGCCAGCAGCCAAGAGAGGGGGACTGAAGCTTTCTTT. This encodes CASSQERGTEAFF. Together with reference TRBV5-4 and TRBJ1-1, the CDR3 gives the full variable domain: ETGVTQSPTHLIKTRGQQVTLRCSSQSGHNTVSWYQQALGQGPQFIFQYYREEENGRGNFPPRFSGLQFPNYSSELNVNALELDDSALYLCASSQERGTEAFFGQGTRLTVV.

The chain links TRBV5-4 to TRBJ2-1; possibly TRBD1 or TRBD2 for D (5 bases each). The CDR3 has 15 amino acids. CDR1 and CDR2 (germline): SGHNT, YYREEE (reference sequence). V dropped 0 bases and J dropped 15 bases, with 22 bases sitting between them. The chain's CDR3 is CASSLATRDREGRFF. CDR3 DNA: TGTGCCAGCAGCTTGGCCACCCGTGACAGAGAGGGTCGGTTCTTC.

The CDR3 coding sequence is TGTGCCAGCAGCCAGGGGTATGGGCCGAAGCAGTTCTTC. Protein sequence: CASSQGYGPKQFF. The V gene is TRBV14, the J gene TRBJ2-1; no clear D. Trimming left V 3 bases short and J 11 bases short, with 14 bases between. Germline V gene data show CDR1 as SGHDN and CDR2 as FVKESK. The CDR3 consists of 13 residues.

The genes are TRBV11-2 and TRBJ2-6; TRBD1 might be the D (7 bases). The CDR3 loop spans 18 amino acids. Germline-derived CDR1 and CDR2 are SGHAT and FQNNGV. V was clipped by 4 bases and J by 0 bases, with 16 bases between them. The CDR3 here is CASSSWRDSHSGANVLTF. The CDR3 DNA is TGTGCCAGCAGCTCTTGGAGGGACAGCCACTCTGGGGCCAACGTCCTGACTTTC.

The CDR3 loop reads CASSYDPDFRTDTQYF. CDR3 sequence (DNA): TGTGCCAGCAGTTACGATCCGGACTTTCGCACAGATACGCAGTATTTT. The rearrangement joins TRBV6-5 to TRBJ2-3; D possibly corresponds to TRBD2 (5 bases). The CDR3 is 16 residues long. Germline CDR1 MNHEY, CDR2 SVGAGI. V lost 2 bases to trimming and J lost 1 base, with 13 bases between them.

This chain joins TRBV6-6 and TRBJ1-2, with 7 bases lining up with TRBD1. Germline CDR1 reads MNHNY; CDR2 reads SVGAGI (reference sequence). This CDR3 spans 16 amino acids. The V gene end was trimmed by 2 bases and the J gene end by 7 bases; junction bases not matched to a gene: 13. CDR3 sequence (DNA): TGTGCCAGCAGTTACGGATGGGACAGAGGGGGGGGTGGCTACACCTTC. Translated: CASSYGWDRGGGGYTF.